This TCR beta chain was found in a study of blood T cell repertoires in COVID-19. Study summary: Acute and convalescent COVID-19 samples came from the United States, Italy and Spain. PBMCs, B-cell-depleted T cells, or T cells were the source of the cDNA or gDNA that made up the material.

Original handling: Amplification with reference gene primers provided the estimates of nucleated cell counts. The protocol was immunoSEQ multiplex PCR, while the TCRdb copy is restricted to in-frame clones and leaves out a portion. V and J calls and clone size are those listed in that table; D and trimming were worked out from the DNA. The sample yields a few hundred thousand clones, 80% to 90% seen once. The CDR3 is made up of 16 amino acids. Trimming removed 3 bases from V and 2 bases from J; junction bases left unmatched: 9. The germline V gene encodes CDR1 LGHNA and CDR2 YSLEER. The sequencing input was peripheral blood. This receptor was taken from a man aged 55 to 70 with acute or convalescent COVID-19. V gene TRBV4-3 combines with J gene TRBJ2-7, with 8 nucleotides matching TRBD1. The CDR3 sequence: CASSQRTGPQTYEQYF. The DNA of the CDR3 is TGCGCCAGCAGCCAGCGGACAGGGCCACAAACCTACGAGCAGTACTTC.